This T cell receptor (beta chain) comes out of a study of blood T cell repertoires in COVID-19. In the study overall: T cells, B-cell-depleted T cells, or PBMCs supplied cDNA or gDNA.

Produced via immunoSEQ multiplex PCR; TCRdb's table is partial and in-frame only. This table holds 48,000 or so clones, 86% found once. The sequenced sample was peripheral blood. This receptor was taken from a woman older than 75 with COVID-19, enrolled during active disease.

This CDR3 is CASSQGGWSGNYEQYF. DNA of the CDR3: TGTGCCAGCAGCCAAGGGGGTTGGAGCGGGAACTACGAGCAGTACTTC. The chain links TRBV3-1 (or the pseudogene TRBV3-2) to TRBJ2-7; 7 positions agree with TRBD2. CDR3 size: 16 residues. Trimming at V came to 1 base and at J to 3 bases, leaving 9 bases not matched to a gene. Germline CDR1 reads LGHDT; CDR2 reads YNNKEL (reference sequence).